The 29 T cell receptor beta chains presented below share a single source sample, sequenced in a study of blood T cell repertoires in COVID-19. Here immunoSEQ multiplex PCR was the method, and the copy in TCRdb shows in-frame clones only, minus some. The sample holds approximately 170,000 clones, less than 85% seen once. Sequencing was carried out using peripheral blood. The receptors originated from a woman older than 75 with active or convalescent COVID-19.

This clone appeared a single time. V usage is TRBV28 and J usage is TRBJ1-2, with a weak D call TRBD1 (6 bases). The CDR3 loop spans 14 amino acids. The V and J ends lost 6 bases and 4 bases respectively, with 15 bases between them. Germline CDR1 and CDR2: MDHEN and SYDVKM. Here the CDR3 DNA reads TGTGCCAGCAGCTTGGGGGGGGCCTCCTATGGCTACACCTTC. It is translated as CASSLGGASYGYTF.

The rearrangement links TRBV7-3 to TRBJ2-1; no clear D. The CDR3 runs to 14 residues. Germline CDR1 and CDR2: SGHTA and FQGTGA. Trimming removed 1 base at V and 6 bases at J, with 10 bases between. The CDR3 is CASSLISGANEQFF. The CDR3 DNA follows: TGTGCCAGCAGCTTAATATCCGGAGCCAATGAGCAGTTCTTC.

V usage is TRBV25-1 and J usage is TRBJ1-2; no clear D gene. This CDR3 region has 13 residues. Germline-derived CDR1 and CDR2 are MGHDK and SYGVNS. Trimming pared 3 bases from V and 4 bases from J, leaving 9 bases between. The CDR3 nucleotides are TGTGCCAGCAGTGACCCTGGTAGCTATGGCTACACCTTC. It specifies CASSDPGSYGYTF.

The CDR3 is CASFAGRPSYEQYF. In DNA form, the CDR3 reads TGTGCCAGCTTCGCAGGGAGGCCCTCCTACGAGCAGTACTTC. The chain joins TRBV6-6 to TRBJ2-7; TRBD2 is a possible D gene (6 bases). The V end was cut by 8 bases, the J end by 0 bases, with 14 bases between. This CDR3 region has 14 residues. From germline, CDR1 is MNHNY and CDR2 SVGAGI (reference sequence).

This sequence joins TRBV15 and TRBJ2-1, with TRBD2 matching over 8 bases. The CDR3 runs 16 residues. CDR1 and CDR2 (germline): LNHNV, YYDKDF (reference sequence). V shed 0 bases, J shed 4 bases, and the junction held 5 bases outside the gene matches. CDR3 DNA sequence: TGTGCCACCAGCAGAGATCGCACTAGCGGTTACAATGAGCAGTTCTTC. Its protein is CATSRDRTSGYNEQFF.

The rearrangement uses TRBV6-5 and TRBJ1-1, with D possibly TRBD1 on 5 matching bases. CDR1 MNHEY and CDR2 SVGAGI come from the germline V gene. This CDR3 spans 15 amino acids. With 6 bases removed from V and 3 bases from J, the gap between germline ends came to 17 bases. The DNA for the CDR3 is TGTGCCAGCAGGGGAGACCGGACGGGGGACACTGAAGCTTTCTTT. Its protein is CASRGDRTGDTEAFF.

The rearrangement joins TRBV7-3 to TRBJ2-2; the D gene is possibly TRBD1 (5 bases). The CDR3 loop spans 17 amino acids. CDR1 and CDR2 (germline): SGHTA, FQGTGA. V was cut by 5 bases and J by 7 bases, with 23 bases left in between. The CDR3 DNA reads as TGTGCCAGCAGCCCAAGGGGCCTGGACGGTTCGGGCGGGGAGCTGTTTTTT. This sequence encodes CASSPRGLDGSGGELFF.

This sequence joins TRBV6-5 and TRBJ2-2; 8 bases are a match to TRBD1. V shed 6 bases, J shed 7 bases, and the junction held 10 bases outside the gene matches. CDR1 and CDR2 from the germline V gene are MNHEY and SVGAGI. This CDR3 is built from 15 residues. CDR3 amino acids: CASRDWTGRHGELFF. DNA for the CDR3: TGTGCCAGCAGGGATTGGACAGGGAGACACGGGGAGCTGTTTTTT.

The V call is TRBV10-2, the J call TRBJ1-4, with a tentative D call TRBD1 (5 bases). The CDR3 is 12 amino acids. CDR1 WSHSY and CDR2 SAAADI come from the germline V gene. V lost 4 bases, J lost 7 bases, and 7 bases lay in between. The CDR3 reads CASSATVEKLFF. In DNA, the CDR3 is TGCGCCAGCAGTGCGACAGTTGAAAAACTGTTTTTT.

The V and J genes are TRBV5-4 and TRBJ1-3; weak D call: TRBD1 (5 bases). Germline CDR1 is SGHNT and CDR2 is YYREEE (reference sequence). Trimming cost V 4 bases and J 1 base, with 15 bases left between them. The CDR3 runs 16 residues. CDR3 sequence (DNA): TGTGCCAGCAGCCGACGGCAGGGCCTATCTGGAAACACCATATATTTT. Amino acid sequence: CASSRRQGLSGNTIYF.

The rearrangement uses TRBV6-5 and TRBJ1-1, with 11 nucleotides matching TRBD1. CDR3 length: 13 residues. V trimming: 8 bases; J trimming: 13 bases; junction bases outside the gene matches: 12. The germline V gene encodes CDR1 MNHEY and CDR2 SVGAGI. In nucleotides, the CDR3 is TGTGCCAGCCGGGCGGACAGGGGGCTTATGGGTTTCTTT. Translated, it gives CASRADRGLMGFF.

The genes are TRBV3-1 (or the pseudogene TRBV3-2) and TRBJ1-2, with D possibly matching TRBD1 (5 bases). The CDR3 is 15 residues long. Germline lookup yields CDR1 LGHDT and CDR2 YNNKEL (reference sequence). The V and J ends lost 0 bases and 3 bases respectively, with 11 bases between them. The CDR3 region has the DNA TGTGCCAGCAGCCAAGAACGACAGACCCACTATGGCTACACCTTC. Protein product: CASSQERQTHYGYTF.

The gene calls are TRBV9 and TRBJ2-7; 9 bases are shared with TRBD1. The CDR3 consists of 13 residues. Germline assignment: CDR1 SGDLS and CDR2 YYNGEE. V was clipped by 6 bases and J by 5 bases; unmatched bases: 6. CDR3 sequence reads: CASKDRGCDEQYF. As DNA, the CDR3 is TGTGCCAGCAAGGACAGGGGATGCGACGAGCAGTACTTC. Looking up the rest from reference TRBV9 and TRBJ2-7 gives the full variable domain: DSGVTQTPKHLITATGQRVTLRCSPRSGDLSVYWYQQSLDQGLQFLIQYYNGEERAKGNILERFSAQQFPDLHSELNLSSLELGDSALYFCASKDRGCDEQYFGPGTRLTVT.

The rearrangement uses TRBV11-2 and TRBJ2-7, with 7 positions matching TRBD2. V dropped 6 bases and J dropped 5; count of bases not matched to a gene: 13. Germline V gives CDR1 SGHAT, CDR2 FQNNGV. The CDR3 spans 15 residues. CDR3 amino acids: CASRRSLAEADEQYF. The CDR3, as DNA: TGTGCCAGCAGGAGGTCGCTAGCGGAAGCCGACGAGCAGTACTTC.

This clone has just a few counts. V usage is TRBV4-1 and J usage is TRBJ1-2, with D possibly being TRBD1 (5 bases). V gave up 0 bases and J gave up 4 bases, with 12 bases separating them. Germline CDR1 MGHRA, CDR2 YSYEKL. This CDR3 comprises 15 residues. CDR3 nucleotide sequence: TGCGCCAGCAGCCAAGATCCGGCAGGGTCCTATGGCTACACCTTC. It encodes CASSQDPAGSYGYTF.

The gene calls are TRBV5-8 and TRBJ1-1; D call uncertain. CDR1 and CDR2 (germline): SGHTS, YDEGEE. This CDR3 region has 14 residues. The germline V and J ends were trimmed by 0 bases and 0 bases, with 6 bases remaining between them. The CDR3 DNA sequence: TGTGCCAGCAGCTTGGGACTCATGAACACTGAAGCTTTCTTT. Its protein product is CASSLGLMNTEAFF.

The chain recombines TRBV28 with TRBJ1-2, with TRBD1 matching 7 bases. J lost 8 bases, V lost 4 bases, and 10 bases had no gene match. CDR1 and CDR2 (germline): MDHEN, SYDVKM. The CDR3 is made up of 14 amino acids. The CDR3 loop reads CASSWLDRRYGYTF. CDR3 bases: TGTGCCAGCAGTTGGCTGGACAGGCGCTACGGCTACACCTTC.

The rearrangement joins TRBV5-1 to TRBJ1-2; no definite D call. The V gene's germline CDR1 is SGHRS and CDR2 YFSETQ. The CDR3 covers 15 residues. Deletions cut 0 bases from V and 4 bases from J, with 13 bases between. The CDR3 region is CASSLGILSFYGYTF. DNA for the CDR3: TGCGCCAGCAGCTTGGGAATCTTGAGTTTCTATGGCTACACCTTC.

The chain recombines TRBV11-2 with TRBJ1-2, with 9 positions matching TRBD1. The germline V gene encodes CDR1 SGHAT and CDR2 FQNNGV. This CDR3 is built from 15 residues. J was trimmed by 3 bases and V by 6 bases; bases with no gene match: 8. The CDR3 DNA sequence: TGTGCCAGCAGGTCCAACAGGGGGCGAGACTATGGCTACACCTTC. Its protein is CASRSNRGRDYGYTF.

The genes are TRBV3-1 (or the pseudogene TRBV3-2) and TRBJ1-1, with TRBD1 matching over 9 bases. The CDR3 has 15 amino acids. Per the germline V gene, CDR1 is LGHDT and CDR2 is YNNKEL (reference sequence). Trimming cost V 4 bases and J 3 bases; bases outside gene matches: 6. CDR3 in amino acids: CASSLWDRVDTEAFF. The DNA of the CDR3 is TGTGCCAGCAGCCTCTGGGACAGGGTCGACACTGAAGCTTTCTTT.

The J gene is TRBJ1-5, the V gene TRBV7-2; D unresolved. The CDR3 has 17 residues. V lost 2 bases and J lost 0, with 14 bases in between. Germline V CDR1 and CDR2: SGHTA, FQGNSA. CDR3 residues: CASSLTPWSDSNQPQHF. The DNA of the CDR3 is TGTGCCAGCAGCTTAACCCCATGGTCAGATAGCAATCAGCCCCAGCATTTT.

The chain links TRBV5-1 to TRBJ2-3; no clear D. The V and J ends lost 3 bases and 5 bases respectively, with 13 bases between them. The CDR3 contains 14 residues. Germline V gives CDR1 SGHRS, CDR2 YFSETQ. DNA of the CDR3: TGCGCCAGCAGCTCTGACGGGTTGGGAGATACGCAGTATTTT. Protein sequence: CASSSDGLGDTQYF.

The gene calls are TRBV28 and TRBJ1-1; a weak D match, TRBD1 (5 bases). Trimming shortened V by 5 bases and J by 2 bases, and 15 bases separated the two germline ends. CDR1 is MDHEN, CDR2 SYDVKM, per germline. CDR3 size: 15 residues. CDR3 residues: CASSPHGTPNTEAFF. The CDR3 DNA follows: TGTGCCAGCAGTCCTCACGGGACTCCCAACACTGAAGCTTTCTTT.

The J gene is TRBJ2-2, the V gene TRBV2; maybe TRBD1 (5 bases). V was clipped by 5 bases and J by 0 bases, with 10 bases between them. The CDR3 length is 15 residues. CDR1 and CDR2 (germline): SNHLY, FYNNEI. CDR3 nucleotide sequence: TGTGCCAGCAGTAGACAGAACGCGAACACCGGGGAGCTGTTTTTT. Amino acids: CASSRQNANTGELFF. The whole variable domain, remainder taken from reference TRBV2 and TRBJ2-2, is EPEVTQTPSHQVTQMGQEVILRCVPISNHLYFYWYRQILGQKVEFLVSFYNNEISEKSEIFDDQFSVERPDGSNFTLKIRSTKLEDSAMYFCASSRQNANTGELFFGEGSRLTVL.

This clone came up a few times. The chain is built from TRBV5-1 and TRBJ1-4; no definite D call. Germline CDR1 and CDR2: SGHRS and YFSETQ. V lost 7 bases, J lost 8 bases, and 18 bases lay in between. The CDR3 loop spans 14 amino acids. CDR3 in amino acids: CASRLVAGREKLFF. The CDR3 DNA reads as TGCGCCAGCCGCCTGGTGGCGGGTCGCGAAAAACTGTTTTTT.

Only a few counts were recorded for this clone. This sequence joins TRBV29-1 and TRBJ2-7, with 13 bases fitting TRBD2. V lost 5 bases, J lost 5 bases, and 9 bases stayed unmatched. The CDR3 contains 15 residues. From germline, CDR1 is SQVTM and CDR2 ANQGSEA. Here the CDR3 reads CSVRGLAGEYNEQYF. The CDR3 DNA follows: TGCAGCGTTCGCGGACTAGCGGGAGAGTATAACGAGCAGTACTTC.

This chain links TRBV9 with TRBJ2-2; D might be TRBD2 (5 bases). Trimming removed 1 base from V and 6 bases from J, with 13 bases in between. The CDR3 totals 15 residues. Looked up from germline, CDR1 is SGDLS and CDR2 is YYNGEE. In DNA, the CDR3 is TGTGCCAGCAGCGTATCAGCTAGCCGCCCCGGGGAGCTGTTTTTT. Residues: CASSVSASRPGELFF.

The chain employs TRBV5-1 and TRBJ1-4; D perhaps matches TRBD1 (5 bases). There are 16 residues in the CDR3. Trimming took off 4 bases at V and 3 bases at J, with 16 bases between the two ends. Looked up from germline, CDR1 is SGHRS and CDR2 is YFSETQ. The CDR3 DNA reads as TGCGCCAGCAGCCTTAGCCTTGGGGCACCTAATGAAAAACTGTTTTTT. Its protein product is CASSLSLGAPNEKLFF. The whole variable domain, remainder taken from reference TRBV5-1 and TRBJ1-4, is KAGVTQTPRYLIKTRGQQVTLSCSPISGHRSVSWYQQTPGQGLQFLFEYFSETQRNKGNFPGRFSGRQFSNSRSEMNVSTLELGDSALYLCASSLSLGAPNEKLFFGSGTQLSVL.

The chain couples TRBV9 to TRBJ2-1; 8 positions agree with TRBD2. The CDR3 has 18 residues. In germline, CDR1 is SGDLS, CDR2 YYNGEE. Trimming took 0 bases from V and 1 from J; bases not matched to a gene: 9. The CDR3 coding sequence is TGTGCCAGCAGCGTAGATACCGGGACTAGAAATTCCTACAATGAGCAGTTCTTC. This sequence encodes CASSVDTGTRNSYNEQFF.